This T cell receptor beta chain came from a study of spatial heterogeneity in lung cancer. Across the whole study: There were consistently more beta-chain sequences detected than alpha-chain sequences. Unique TCR and UMI combinations averaged more than ten appearances each in raw reads.

The V segment lost 4 bases and the J segment 0 bases; nucleotides outside the gene matches: 7. The CDR3 sequence is 17 residues long. The germline gives CDR1 SGHVS, CDR2 FQNEAQ. Carried by each TCR cDNA molecule was a unique molecular identifier. TCRdb reanalysed the 5' RACE reads using MiXCR and keeps one entry per CDR3 protein. The table records approximately 2,000 distinct CDR3 sequences, about 7.6% of them present only once. This clonotype ranks as medium-sized. Time point meaning: sample taken at primary tumor resection. Whole RNA, isolated from tumor, nontumor lung or frozen PBMC, was sequenced without prior sorting. The donors were approximately 65 patients with non-small cell lung cancer that was early-stage and untreated.

Here the sequenced sample was normal lung tissue next to the tumor, taken at surgery. The J gene is TRBJ2-3, the V gene TRBV7-8; 10 bases match TRBD2. The source is a male donor with early-stage non-small cell lung cancer. CDR3 residues: CASSYWTSGFSTDTQYF. Written as DNA, the CDR3 is TGTGCCAGCAGCTATTGGACTAGCGGATTTAGCACAGATACGCAGTATTTT.